The rows below give T cell receptor beta chains drawn from one sample of a study of cytotoxic CD8 clonotypes in ibrutinib-treated CLL. Only in-frame clones appear in the TCRdb table, and some are missing; sequencing was by immunoSEQ multiplex PCR. Of approximately 92,000 clones listed, roughly 80% are singletons. The specimen comprised PBMCs, sampled after 24 months of ibrutinib treatment. These receptor sequences come from a human donor with chronic lymphocytic leukemia. Both conserved end residues are part of each CDR3. Each record gives: clone size, D gene, J gene, V gene, CDR3 DNA, CDR3 protein. A D gene is named only where the DNA matches it firmly. Where a row states a size, it is once, few, many or the class of an expanded clone; other rows omit it.

. TRBD1 TRBJ2-3 TRBV5-1 TGCGCCAGCACCGGGACAGGGGCTAGCACAGATACGCAGTATTTT CASTGTGASTDTQYF
. TRBD1 TRBJ1-2 TRBV7-8 TGTGCCAGCAGCTTACTCTCGACAGGGACTAACTATGGCTACACCTTC CASSLLSTGTNYGYTF
few TRBD1 TRBJ1-4 TRBV18 TGTGCCAGCTCACCCGGGACAGGAGGTGAAAAACTGTTTTTT CASSPGTGGEKLFF
. TRBD2 TRBJ2-5 TRBV5-1 TGCGCCAGCAGCTTGGCTGTGCGGGGGACCCACGGGTTGGAGACCCAGTACTTC CASSLAVRGTHGLETQYF
. . TRBJ1-1 TRBV18 TGTGCCAGCTCACCAGGAGTTCGCACTGAAGCTTTCTTT CASSPGVRTEAFF
. . TRBJ1-2 TRBV5-1 TGCGCCAGCAGCGCCGACAGTTCTATGGGCTACACCTTC CASSADSSMGYTF
. TRBD1 TRBJ2-1 TRBV11-3 TGTGCCAGCAGCCTTGGACAGGGGGCGCACTATGAGCAGTTCTTC CASSLGQGAHYEQFF
. TRBD1 TRBJ1-1 TRBV27 TGTGCCAGCAGGGCTTGGGAACAGGGGGCCCGAACTGAAGCTTTCTTT CASRAWEQGARTEAFF
. . TRBJ1-1 TRBV5-8 TGTGCCAGCAGCTTGCTGGGACGGGTGACCTACACTGAAGCTTTCTTT CASSLLGRVTYTEAFF
. TRBD2 TRBJ2-7 TRBV4-1 TGCGCCAGCAGCCAAGATGCAGCGGGAGTGACCTACGAGCAGTACTTC CASSQDAAGVTYEQYF
. . TRBJ2-4 TRBV6-1 TGTGCCAGCAGTGTTCCAGGGTCAGCCAAAAACATTCAGTACTTC CASSVPGSAKNIQYF
. . TRBJ2-2 TRBV11-1 TGTGCCAGCAGCTTTGGGGACAAAAACACCGGGGAGCTGTTTTTT CASSFGDKNTGELFF
. . TRBJ1-2 TRBV5-1 TGCGCCAGCACCGATCCGGGACAACACTATGGCTACACCTTC CASTDPGQHYGYTF
. . TRBJ2-1 TRBV5-6 TGTGCCAGCAGCTCAGGGGCTCAGTCCTACAATGAGCAGTTCTTC CASSSGAQSYNEQFF
. . TRBJ2-3 TRBV2 TGTGCCAGCAAAGACGGGAGCACAGATACGCAGTATTTT CASKDGSTDTQYF
. TRBD2 TRBJ2-1 TRBV11-2 TGTGCCAGCAGCGAACCTAGCGGATCATACAATGAGCAGTTCTTC CASSEPSGSYNEQFF
. TRBD2 TRBJ2-7 TRBV7-2 TGTGCCAGCACCCTTAGGGCAAGTAGCGGGGTCTCCTACGAGCAGTACTTC CASTLRASSGVSYEQYF
. TRBD2 TRBJ2-7 TRBV7-2 TGTGCCAGCAGCTTGTCTAGCGGGATTCTTTACGAGCAGTACTTC CASSLSSGILYEQYF
once . TRBJ1-5 TRBV19 TGTGCCAGTAGTATAAGGACAGTTAATAGCAATCAGCCCCAGCATTTT CASSIRTVNSNQPQHF
. . TRBJ1-2 TRBV28 TGTGCCAGCACCAAGGGGAGTTACGGCTATGGCTACACCTTC CASTKGSYGYGYTF